A selection of T cell receptor beta chains follows, all from one sample in a study of control samples from healthy donors and cancer patients. The table came from immunoSEQ multiplex PCR; TCRdb's copy has only in-frame clones and leaves some out. The data contain nearly 200,000 clones, 90% to 95% of them singletons. The sample consisted of blood. These receptor sequences come from a man aged 30 to 45 in good health. Both conserved end residues are part of each CDR3. A D gene is named only where the DNA matches it firmly. Not every row has a clone size; where given, it reads once, few, many or a size class.

j_call v_call clone_size d_call cdr3_aa cdr3_nt
TRBJ2-1 TRBV27 - - CASSPQGTTYNEQFF TGTGCCAGCAGTCCTCAGGGTACCACCTACAATGAGCAGTTCTTC
TRBJ1-2 TRBV3-1/TRBV3-2 - - CASSQVKGGGYGYTF TGTGCCAGCAGCCAAGTAAAGGGAGGAGGCTATGGCTACACCTTC
TRBJ1-6 TRBV5-4 - - CASSLGGRQGSPLHF TGTGCCAGCAGCTTGGGGGGCAGACAAGGGTCACCCCTCCACTTT
TRBJ2-3 TRBV5-1 - - CASSRGGGRDTQYF TGCGCCAGCAGCCGCGGTGGGGGCCGAGATACGCAGTATTTT
TRBJ1-4 TRBV7-9 few - CASSFVATNEKLFF TGTGCCAGCAGCTTTGTGGCTACTAATGAAAAACTGTTTTTT
TRBJ2-3 TRBV5-1 - - CASSLGREPDTQYF TGCGCCAGCAGTTTAGGCAGGGAACCAGATACGCAGTATTTT
TRBJ1-2 TRBV5-1 - TRBD1 CASRGTAHYGYTF TGCGCCAGCAGGGGGACAGCCCACTATGGCTACACCTTC
TRBJ2-3 TRBV19 - TRBD2 CASSGVTSGGFDTQYF TGTGCCAGTAGTGGGGTCACTAGCGGGGGTTTCGATACGCAGTATTTT
TRBJ2-7 TRBV7-9 - - CASSLGAGVNYEQYF TGTGCCAGCAGCTTAGGCGCAGGAGTAAACTACGAGCAGTACTTC
TRBJ2-2 TRBV7-8 - TRBD1 CASSAPDRVGLGTGELFF TGTGCCAGCAGCGCCCCGGACAGGGTTGGGTTGGGCACCGGGGAGCTGTTTTTT
TRBJ2-7 TRBV6-6 - - CASSPEGSSYEQYF TGTGCCAGCAGCCCCGAGGGAAGCTCCTACGAGCAGTACTTC
TRBJ1-1 TRBV13 - - CANRERANHEAFF TGTGCCAACAGGGAAAGGGCCAACCATGAAGCTTTCTTT
TRBJ2-1 TRBV10-1 - - CASSGAPGSNEQFF TGCGCCAGCAGTGGGGCGCCAGGGAGCAATGAGCAGTTCTTC
TRBJ1-3 TRBV10-3 - - CALGTSSGNTIYF TGTGCCCTAGGGACGAGCTCTGGAAACACCATATATTTT
TRBJ1-2 TRBV5-6 - TRBD1 CASSLGQGASYGYTF TGTGCCAGCAGCTTGGGCCAGGGGGCGAGCTATGGCTACACCTTC
TRBJ1-2 TRBV5-1 - - CASSPNPHSAGYGYTF TGCGCCAGCAGCCCTAATCCCCACTCCGCAGGCTATGGCTACACCTTC
TRBJ1-4 TRBV30 - TRBD1 CAWSTGTGAEKLFF TGTGCCTGGAGTACCGGGACAGGGGCTGAAAAACTGTTTTTT
TRBJ1-2 TRBV7-9 - - CASSLPTASVYGYTF TGTGCCAGCAGCTTACCGACAGCTTCGGTATATGGCTACACCTTC
TRBJ1-2 TRBV6-5 - TRBD1 CASIKDPGGRGGYTF TGTGCCAGCATCAAAGATCCAGGGGGACGGGGGGGCTACACCTTC
TRBJ2-3 TRBV9 - - CASSMGTTSTDTQYF TGTGCCAGCAGCATGGGGACAACCAGCACAGATACGCAGTATTTT
TRBJ1-1 TRBV20-1 few - CSARVGQVAFF TGCAGTGCTAGAGTGGGTCAGGTAGCTTTCTTT
TRBJ1-1 TRBV15 few TRBD1 CATSTNTGGKTFF TGTGCCACCAGCACTAACACAGGGGGCAAAACTTTCTTT
TRBJ1-2 TRBV6-5 - - CASSYMGDGAYGYTF TGTGCCAGCAGTTACATGGGGGACGGGGCCTATGGCTACACCTTC
TRBJ1-2 TRBV11-2 - TRBD1 CASSFGGGGYTF TGTGCCAGCAGCTTCGGAGGGGGCGGGTACACCTTC
TRBJ1-1 TRBV14 few - CASSQDRALPERSEAFF TGTGCCAGCAGCCAAGATCGGGCGCTTCCCGAGCGTTCTGAAGCTTTCTTT
TRBJ1-2 TRBV28 - - CASSSGRLYTF TGTGCCAGCAGTTCTGGGCGACTCTACACCTTC
TRBJ1-1 TRBV5-1 - - CASSFFRGGHTEAFF TGCGCCAGCAGCTTTTTCAGGGGAGGGCACACTGAAGCTTTCTTT
TRBJ2-7 TRBV18 - - CASSPGGGARSEQYF TGTGCCAGCTCACCGGGTGGGGGGGCCCGAAGCGAGCAGTACTTC
TRBJ2-7 TRBV5-1 - TRBD2 CASSLASNLIDGGNPEQYF TGCGCCAGCAGCTTGGCCTCCAATCTGATAGACGGGGGGAATCCCGAGCAGTACTTC
TRBJ2-1 TRBV9 - TRBD2 CASSGRLAGVEQFF TGTGCCAGCAGTGGAAGGCTAGCGGGGGTCGAGCAGTTCTTC
TRBJ1-3 TRBV7-2 - - CASSLAGARGNTIYF TGTGCCAGCAGCTTAGCGGGGGCGCGTGGAAACACCATATATTTT
TRBJ1-2 TRBV19 few - CASSISRTVRGYTF TGTGCCAGTAGTATTTCCAGGACAGTGCGTGGCTACACCTTC
TRBJ1-2 TRBV5-6 - - CASSLVGGDYGYTF TGTGCCAGCAGCTTGGTTGGGGGGGACTATGGCTACACCTTC
TRBJ1-5 TRBV2 - - CASSVVDNQPQHF TGTGCCAGCAGTGTGGTGGACAATCAGCCCCAGCATTTT
TRBJ2-1 TRBV11-3 - - CASSYTPGSGNEQFF TGTGCCAGCAGCTATACACCGGGGTCCGGCAATGAGCAGTTCTTC
TRBJ1-5 TRBV2 - - CASRGQSLSNQPQHF TGTGCCAGCAGAGGACAGTCTTTGAGCAATCAGCCCCAGCATTTT
TRBJ2-6 TRBV7-3 - TRBD1 CASSLIRTGLISGANVLTF TGTGCCAGCAGCTTAATCCGGACAGGCCTTATCTCTGGGGCCAACGTCCTGACTTTC
TRBJ2-2 TRBV19 - - CASSSRTRKTQTGELFF TGTGCCAGTAGTAGCCGGACACGGAAGACCCAAACCGGGGAGCTGTTTTTT
TRBJ2-2 TRBV5-1 - TRBD1 CASSLAPDRVTGELFF TGCGCCAGCAGCTTGGCCCCGGACAGGGTCACCGGGGAGCTGTTTTTT
TRBJ1-1 TRBV6-5 - - CASVTRVMNTEAFF TGTGCCAGCGTGACTAGGGTTATGAACACTGAAGCTTTCTTT
TRBJ1-2 TRBV5-6 - - CASRDGRALNYGYTF TGTGCCAGCAGGGACGGACGGGCCCTTAACTATGGCTACACCTTC
TRBJ2-1 TRBV19 - - CASTPWRIGQNNEQFF TGTGCCAGTACCCCCTGGAGGATAGGTCAGAACAATGAGCAGTTCTTC
TRBJ1-1 TRBV6-5 - TRBD1 CASRGAGGNTEAFF TGTGCCAGCAGGGGTGCAGGGGGGAACACTGAAGCTTTCTTT
TRBJ1-2 TRBV19 - TRBD1 CASSIRGQGVSGYTF TGTGCCAGTAGTATAAGGGGACAGGGGGTATCTGGCTACACCTTC